Following are 6 T cell receptor beta chains from one sample sequenced in a study of CD8 T cells in Susac syndrome. The authors reverse transcribed roughly 0.5 to 1 ug RNA with random hexamers. TCRdb itself ran the immunoSEQ multiplex PCR reads through MiXCR, one entry per CDR3 protein. This table holds a few hundred thousand distinct CDR3 sequences, 65% to 90% found once. The sequencing input was CD8+ T cells from PBMCs. The origin of the receptors is a human donor with multiple sclerosis.

The chain uses TRBV12-3 or TRBV12-4 and TRBJ2-3; 9 positions agree with TRBD1. This CDR3 comprises 15 residues. With 7 bases clipped from V and 0 bases from J, the junction kept 5 bases outside the gene matches. The CDR3 sequence: CASIPGQGSTDTQYF. CDR3 nucleotide sequence: TGTGCCAGCATTCCGGGACAGGGAAGCACAGATACGCAGTATTTT.

This chain connects TRBV25-1 to TRBJ2-7, with unresolved D. The V gene's germline CDR1 is MGHDK and CDR2 SYGVNS. Trimming stripped 6 bases from V and 3 bases from J, with 24 bases between. This CDR3 region has 17 residues. This chain's CDR3 is CASSLPSLRAGHYEQYF. The CDR3 bases are TGTGCCAGCAGCTTACCCTCGTTAAGAGCCGGTCACTACGAGCAGTACTTC.

The chain carries TRBV15 and TRBJ2-7, with 9 positions matching TRBD2. The CDR3 consists of 14 residues. The germline V gene encodes CDR1 LNHNV and CDR2 YYDKDF (reference sequence). Trimming removed 8 bases from V and 3 bases from J; junction bases left unmatched: 8. The CDR3 here is CATSRSGRNYEQYF. In DNA form, the CDR3 reads TGTGCCACCTCTAGGAGCGGGAGGAACTACGAGCAGTACTTC.

The chain uses TRBV19 and TRBJ2-1, with D maybe TRBD1 (8 bases). CDR1 is LNHDA and CDR2 is SQIVND in the germline V gene (reference sequence). V lost 4 bases to trimming and J lost 8 bases, with 15 bases between them. The CDR3 has 14 residues. CDR3 DNA: TGTGCCAGTAGTACCGGACAGGGAGGGGATGAGCAGTTCTTC. Translating gives CASSTGQGGDEQFF.

The rearrangement uses TRBV20-1 and TRBJ1-5, with TRBD1 matching over 8 bases. V trimming: 3 bases; J trimming: 5 bases; junction bases outside the gene matches: 9. The CDR3 consists of 15 residues. CDR1 DFQATT and CDR2 SNEGSKA come from the germline V gene (reference sequence). The CDR3 is CSASTVQGAYQPQHF. DNA of the CDR3: TGCAGTGCTAGTACCGTCCAGGGGGCGTATCAGCCCCAGCATTTT.

The table lists this clonotype with a few counts. This sequence joins TRBV30 and TRBJ2-1; D ambiguous. Germline V gene lookup returns CDR1 GTSNPN and CDR2 SVGIG (reference sequence). The V end lost 3 bases, the J end lost 6 bases, and 12 bases lay between the germline ends. The CDR3 is 13 residues long. The CDR3 DNA follows: TGTGCCTGGAGCCCCTGGGTGGGCAATGAGCAGTTCTTC. The encoded protein is CAWSPWVGNEQFF.